Below, 30 T cell receptor beta chains from the same sample are listed, as sequenced in a study of blood T cell repertoires in COVID-19. Sequencing was performed with immunoSEQ multiplex PCR; in TCRdb, only in-frame clones are kept and a portion is missing. The sample comprises roughly 240,000 clones, around 89% of which are singletons, and about 1% rests with the top ten. Sequences were obtained from PBMCs or T cells enriched from blood (not recorded which). These receptors originate from a man aged 50-59 years who had been exposed to COVID-19.

J is TRBJ2-3 and V is TRBV5-4; 10 positions match TRBD2. CDR1 is SGHNT, CDR2 YYREEE, per germline (reference sequence). This CDR3 is 15 amino acids long. V shed 0 bases, J shed 5 bases, and the junction held 3 bases outside the gene matches. The CDR3 DNA is TGTGCCAGCAGCTTGGCCGAGCGGGGGGGAGATACGCAGTATTTT. This translates into CASSLAERGGDTQYF.

V and J are TRBV3-1 (or the pseudogene TRBV3-2) and TRBJ2-7; the D is unclear. This CDR3 is 12 amino acids long. Trimming took off 3 bases at V and 5 bases at J, with 8 bases between the two ends. The V gene's germline CDR1 is LGHDT and CDR2 YNNKEL (reference sequence). The CDR3 region has the DNA TGTGCCAGCAGCCACCTCGCGGACGAGCAGTACTTC. As protein: CASSHLADEQYF.

The chain carries TRBV9 and TRBJ1-1, with a weak D call TRBD1 (6 bases). The CDR3 is 15 residues long. Trimming left V 3 bases short and J 6 bases short, with 18 bases between. In germline, CDR1 is SGDLS, CDR2 YYNGEE. The CDR3 sequence: CASSAIRGIRAEAFF. For the CDR3, the DNA is TGTGCCAGCAGCGCTATCAGGGGAATACGCGCTGAAGCTTTCTTT.

The chain uses TRBV11-3 and TRBJ1-6; D possibly corresponds to TRBD1 (6 bases). The CDR3 is 15 amino acids. Between the trimmed V and J ends, which lost 3 bases and 5 bases, there was a span of 11 bases. Looked up from germline, CDR1 is SGHNT and CDR2 is YENEEA. This CDR3 is CASSFAAGDNSPLHF. The CDR3 nucleotides read TGTGCCAGCAGCTTCGCGGCAGGGGATAATTCACCCCTCCACTTT.

The chain couples TRBV6-5 to TRBJ1-1; D is ambiguous. Trimming left V 3 bases short and J 12 bases short, with 20 bases between. CDR3 size: 14 residues. Germline V CDR1 and CDR2: MNHEY, SVGAGI. The CDR3 here is CASSYRGGRLVTFF. The CDR3 nucleotides read TGTGCCAGCAGTTATCGGGGAGGGCGTTTGGTAACTTTCTTT.

V usage is TRBV5-5 and J usage is TRBJ1-2; weak D call: TRBD1 (6 bases). Trimming removed 2 bases at V and 8 bases at J, with 28 bases between. Looked up from germline, CDR1 is SGHKS and CDR2 is YYEKEE (reference sequence). The CDR3 loop spans 18 amino acids. Written as DNA, the CDR3 is TGTGCCAGCAGCTTTTCCCCCCGGGAGTTTGGGGGGGCTGGAGGCTACACCTTC. It translates to CASSFSPREFGGAGGYTF. The entire variable domain, with the rest obtained from reference TRBV5-5 and TRBJ1-2, is as follows: DAGVTQSPTHLIKTRGQQVTLRCSPISGHKSVSWYQQVLGQGPQFIFQYYEKEERGRGNFPDRFSARQFPNYSSELNVNALLLGDSALYLCASSFSPREFGGAGGYTFGSGTRLTVV.

The rearrangement uses TRBV5-1 and TRBJ2-7; TRBD1 matches 8 bases. Germline CDR1 reads SGHRS; CDR2 reads YFSETQ. J gave up 7 bases and V 0 bases, and 9 bases lay outside the gene matches. This CDR3 spans 15 amino acids. The CDR3 DNA is TGCGCCAGCAGCTTGGCCCGGCAGGGGGCGGATGAGCAGTACTTC. Protein: CASSLARQGADEQYF.

The rearrangement links TRBV7-9 to TRBJ2-3, with D possibly matching TRBD2 (7 bases). This CDR3 contains 16 residues. Trimming removed 0 bases at V and 6 bases at J, with 16 bases between. Germline CDR1 and CDR2: SEHNR and FQNEAQ (reference sequence). CDR3 sequence reads: CASSLADAGAGDTQYF. In nucleotides, the CDR3 is TGTGCCAGCAGCTTAGCGGACGCGGGGGCGGGGGATACGCAGTATTTT.

This rearrangement joins TRBV2 to TRBJ2-7; D possibly corresponds to TRBD1 (5 bases). The CDR3 spans 14 residues. Germline V gene data show CDR1 as SNHLY and CDR2 as FYNNEI. V shed 6 bases and J shed 3 bases, with 15 bases lying between them. CDR3 nucleotide sequence: TGTGCCAGCAGGGGGTCAGGGTCGTACTACGAGCAGTACTTC. Protein sequence: CASRGSGSYYEQYF. The full variable domain, in which reference TRBV2 and TRBJ2-7 provide the parts outside the CDR3, is EPEVTQTPSHQVTQMGQEVILRCVPISNHLYFYWYRQILGQKVEFLVSFYNNEISEKSEIFDDQFSVERPDGSNFTLKIRSTKLEDSAMYFCASRGSGSYYEQYFGPGTRLTVT.

The CDR3 region has the DNA TGCGCCAGCAGCTCGGGGGACTCCTACAATGAGCAGTTCTTC. Residues: CASSSGDSYNEQFF. V gene TRBV5-1 combines with J gene TRBJ2-1; weak D call: TRBD2 (6 bases). CDR3 size: 14 residues. Looked up from germline, CDR1 is SGHRS and CDR2 is YFSETQ. V lost 3 bases and J lost 0, with 7 bases in between.

J is TRBJ1-1 and V is TRBV3-1 (or the pseudogene TRBV3-2), with TRBD1 identical over 9 bases. J gave up 4 bases and V 5 bases, and 5 bases lay outside the gene matches. This CDR3 comprises 14 residues. Germline V gene data show CDR1 as LGHDT and CDR2 as YNNKEL (reference sequence). CDR3 in amino acids: CASSWDRVFTEAFF. The CDR3, as DNA: TGTGCCAGCAGCTGGGACAGGGTCTTCACTGAAGCTTTCTTT.

V and J are TRBV6-5 and TRBJ2-1, with 7 bases lining up with TRBD1. V was clipped by 11 bases and J by 6 bases; unmatched bases: 10. The germline CDR1 and CDR2 sequences are MNHEY and SVGAGI. The length of the CDR3 is 13 residues. This CDR3 reads CAARGQSFNEQFF. The CDR3 coding sequence is TGTGCCGCAAGGGGGCAGAGTTTCAATGAGCAGTTCTTC.

V usage is TRBV19 and J usage is TRBJ1-4; 7 nucleotides line up with TRBD1. Losses at the gene ends were 5 bases for V and 4 bases for J; bases not matched to a gene: 4. The CDR3 consists of 14 residues. CDR1 and CDR2 from the germline V gene are LNHDA and SQIVND (reference sequence). In nucleotides, the CDR3 is TGTGCCAGTAGTCAACAGGGGAGTAATGAAAAACTGTTTTTT. Its protein product is CASSQQGSNEKLFF.

The J gene is TRBJ2-3, the V gene TRBV9; 8 nucleotides match TRBD2. CDR1 and CDR2 (germline): SGDLS, YYNGEE. The CDR3 is 16 amino acids. V was pared by 0 bases and J by 2 bases, with 5 bases of the junction left unmatched. The CDR3 region is CASSVGRGASTDTQYF. The DNA of the CDR3 is TGTGCCAGCAGCGTAGGGCGGGGGGCGTCCACAGATACGCAGTATTTT.

V usage is TRBV5-6 and J usage is TRBJ1-6; no definite D call. Trimming stripped 1 base from V and 2 bases from J, with 7 bases between. Germline V gene lookup returns CDR1 SGHDT and CDR2 YYEEEE. This CDR3 has 15 amino acids. CDR3 region: CASSLPAAYNSPLHF. The CDR3 coding sequence is TGTGCCAGCAGCTTGCCAGCGGCCTATAATTCACCCCTCCACTTT.

The rearrangement uses TRBV5-1 and TRBJ1-1, with D unresolved. Germline lookup yields CDR1 SGHRS and CDR2 YFSETQ. Deletions cut 4 bases from V and 3 bases from J, with 13 bases between. This CDR3 spans 14 amino acids. This CDR3 is CASSTDRGDTEAFF. CDR3 nucleotides: TGCGCCAGCAGCACGGACCGGGGAGACACTGAAGCTTTCTTT.

The chain combines TRBV14 with TRBJ2-1, with TRBD2 identical over 8 bases. Germline V lookup: CDR1 SGHDN, CDR2 FVKESK. V lost 0 bases, J lost 0 bases, and 4 bases stayed unmatched. The CDR3 has 17 amino acids. The CDR3 DNA reads TGTGCCAGCAGCCAAGATCATGCGGGGGGCTCCTACAATGAGCAGTTCTTC. It yields the protein CASSQDHAGGSYNEQFF.

The rearrangement links TRBV5-4 to TRBJ2-6; D remains ambiguous. The V end lost 5 bases, the J end lost 0 bases, and 3 bases lay between the germline ends. Germline V CDR1 and CDR2: SGHNT, YYREEE (reference sequence). CDR3 length: 13 amino acids. The CDR3 DNA is TGTGCCAGCAGTCTCTCTGGGGCCAACGTCCTGACTTTC. Residues: CASSLSGANVLTF.

This chain links TRBV27 with TRBJ1-2; 9 nucleotides match TRBD1. V lost 6 bases, J lost 3 bases, and 8 bases stayed unmatched. The CDR3 has 15 residues. Germline CDR1 reads MNHEY; CDR2 reads SMNVEV (reference sequence). CDR3 sequence reads: CASRDGQGNHYGYTF. CDR3 coding DNA: TGTGCCAGCAGGGATGGACAGGGGAACCACTATGGCTACACCTTC.

The chain is built from TRBV28 and TRBJ1-4; 8 nucleotides match TRBD1. The V gene's germline CDR1 is MDHEN and CDR2 SYDVKM. Losses at the gene ends were 6 bases for V and 4 bases for J; bases not matched to a gene: 4. The CDR3 runs to 14 residues. The CDR3 sequence: CASSTTGDNEKLFF. In nucleotides, the CDR3 is TGTGCCAGCAGCACGACAGGGGATAATGAAAAACTGTTTTTT.

The gene calls are TRBV2 and TRBJ1-4; 9 nucleotides match TRBD1. Germline trimming cut 6 bases from V and 7 bases from J; bases unmatched to any gene: 3. CDR3 length: 13 residues. Germline V lookup: CDR1 SNHLY, CDR2 FYNNEI. CDR3 in amino acids: CASRGTGSEKLFF. CDR3 coding DNA: TGTGCCAGCAGAGGGACAGGGAGTGAAAAACTGTTTTTT.

V is TRBV30 and J is TRBJ2-6, with 7 bases matching TRBD2. The CDR3 totals 18 residues. Germline V lookup: CDR1 GTSNPN, CDR2 SVGIG (reference sequence). V dropped 0 bases and J dropped 0; count of bases not matched to a gene: 8. This CDR3 is CAWSVAGPVDSGANVLTF. CDR3 coding DNA: TGTGCCTGGAGTGTAGCGGGACCGGTGGACTCTGGGGCCAACGTCCTGACTTTC.

The rearrangement joins TRBV2 to TRBJ1-2; D is uncertain. The CDR3 length is 11 residues. V lost 6 bases and J lost 10, with 12 bases in between. CDR1 and CDR2 (germline): SNHLY, FYNNEI. The CDR3 DNA sequence: TGTGCCAGCAGGGCAGGTGGGCCCTACACCTTC. The encoded protein is CASRAGGPYTF.

This rearrangement joins TRBV5-6 to TRBJ2-1; 8 bases agree with TRBD2. CDR3 length equals 15 residues. Losses at the gene ends were 4 bases for V and 6 bases for J; bases not matched to a gene: 9. Germline V lookup: CDR1 SGHDT, CDR2 YYEEEE. CDR3 sequence (DNA): TGTGCCAGCAGCCCCTGGGCGGGGGGCGGCAATGAGCAGTTCTTC. It codes for CASSPWAGGGNEQFF.

The chain has TRBV28 and TRBJ2-3, with 9 bases that match TRBD2. Germline lookup yields CDR1 MDHEN and CDR2 SYDVKM. Germline trimming cut 8 bases from V and 2 bases from J; bases unmatched to any gene: 5. The CDR3 consists of 14 residues. CDR3 residues: CASSAGGLTDTQYF. CDR3 DNA sequence: TGTGCCAGCTCTGCGGGGGGGCTCACAGATACGCAGTATTTT.

The gene calls are TRBV7-2 and TRBJ2-1, with D possibly matching TRBD1 (6 bases). Germline CDR1 is SGHTA and CDR2 is FQGNSA. Trimming left V 5 bases short and J 8 bases short, with 13 bases between. This CDR3 has 13 amino acids. The CDR3 nucleotides read TGTGCCAGCAGCGTTACAGGGATGGATGAGCAGTTCTTC. Translated, it gives CASSVTGMDEQFF. The whole variable domain, filled in from reference TRBV7-2 and TRBJ2-1, reads GAGVSQSPSNKVTEKGKDVELRCDPISGHTALYWYRQSLGQGLEFLIYFQGNSAPDKSGLPSDRFSAERTGGSVSTLTIQRTQQEDSAVYLCASSVTGMDEQFFGPGTRLTVL.

J is TRBJ1-2 and V is TRBV27; tentatively, D is TRBD1 (6 bases). The CDR3 has 14 residues. With 5 bases removed from V and 4 bases from J, the gap between germline ends came to 14 bases. Per germline, CDR1 MNHEY and CDR2 SMNVEV (reference sequence). The CDR3: CASSHGQTSYGYTF. In DNA, the CDR3 is TGTGCCAGCAGTCATGGACAGACGAGCTATGGCTACACCTTC.

This chain uses TRBV29-1 with TRBJ1-4; no definite D call. This CDR3 comprises 13 residues. V was cut by 5 bases and J by 3 bases, with 10 bases left in between. Germline assignment: CDR1 SQVTM and CDR2 ANQGSEA. CDR3 amino acids: CSVSRGPNEKLFF. DNA of the CDR3: TGCAGCGTTAGCCGAGGGCCTAATGAAAAACTGTTTTTT.

The rearrangement links TRBV24-1 to TRBJ1-3; D is possibly TRBD1 (5 bases). This CDR3 has 15 amino acids. The germline gives CDR1 KGHDR, CDR2 SFDVKD. Trimming pared 4 bases from V and 0 bases from J, leaving 9 bases between. CDR3 region: CATSDPGNSGNTIYF. The CDR3 DNA follows: TGTGCCACCAGTGACCCAGGGAACTCTGGAAACACCATATATTTT.

The chain links TRBV28 to TRBJ2-2; D is uncertain. The CDR3 is made up of 16 amino acids. V lost 7 bases to trimming and J lost 2 bases, with 17 bases between them. Germline V lookup: CDR1 MDHEN, CDR2 SYDVKM. CDR3 sequence (DNA): TGTGCCAGCATGGATAGCTTCCAGCCTAACACCGGGGAGCTGTTTTTT. It yields the protein CASMDSFQPNTGELFF.